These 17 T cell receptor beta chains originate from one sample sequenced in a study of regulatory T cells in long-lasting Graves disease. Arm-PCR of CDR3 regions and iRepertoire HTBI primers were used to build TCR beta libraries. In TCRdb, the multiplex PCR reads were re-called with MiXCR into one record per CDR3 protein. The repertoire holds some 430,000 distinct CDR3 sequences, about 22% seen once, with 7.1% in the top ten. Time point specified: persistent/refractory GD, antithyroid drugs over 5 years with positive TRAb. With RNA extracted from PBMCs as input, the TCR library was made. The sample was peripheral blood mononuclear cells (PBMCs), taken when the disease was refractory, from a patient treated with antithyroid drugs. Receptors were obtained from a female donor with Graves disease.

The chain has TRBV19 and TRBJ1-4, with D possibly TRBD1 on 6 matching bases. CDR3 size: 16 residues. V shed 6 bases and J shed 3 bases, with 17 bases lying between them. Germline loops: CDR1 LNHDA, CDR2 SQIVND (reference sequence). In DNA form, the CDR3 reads TGTGCCAGTAGCGCGCCGGTCGGGACACCTAATGAAAAACTGTTTTTT. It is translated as CASSAPVGTPNEKLFF.

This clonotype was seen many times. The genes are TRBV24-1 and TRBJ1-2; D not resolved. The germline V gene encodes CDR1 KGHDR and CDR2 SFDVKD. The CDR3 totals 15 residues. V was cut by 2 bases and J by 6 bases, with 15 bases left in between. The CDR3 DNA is TGTGCCACCAGTGATTCCTCGGGGTTTCAGGATGGCTACACCTTC. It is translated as CATSDSSGFQDGYTF.

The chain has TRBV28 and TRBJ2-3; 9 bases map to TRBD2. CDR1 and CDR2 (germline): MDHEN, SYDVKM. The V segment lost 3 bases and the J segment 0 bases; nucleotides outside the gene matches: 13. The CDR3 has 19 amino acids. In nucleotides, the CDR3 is TGTGCCAGCAGTTTCTCCCAGAGGGAGCGGGAGGAGAGCACAGATACGCAGTATTTT. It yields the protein CASSFSQREREESTDTQYF.

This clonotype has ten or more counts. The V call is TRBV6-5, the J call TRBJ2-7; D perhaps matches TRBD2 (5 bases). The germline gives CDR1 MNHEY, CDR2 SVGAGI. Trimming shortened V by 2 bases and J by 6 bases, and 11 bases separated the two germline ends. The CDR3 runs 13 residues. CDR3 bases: TGTGCCAGCAGTTACAGTCGGGATGCCGAGCAGTACTTC. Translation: CASSYSRDAEQYF.

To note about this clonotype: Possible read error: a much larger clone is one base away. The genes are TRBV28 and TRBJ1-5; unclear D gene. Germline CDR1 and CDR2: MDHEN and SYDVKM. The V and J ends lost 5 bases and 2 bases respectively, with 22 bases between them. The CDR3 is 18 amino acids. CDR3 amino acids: CASSPDGWTIYGNQPQHF. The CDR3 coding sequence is TGTGCCAGCAGTCCCGACGGATGGACGATATACGGCAATCAGCCCCAGCATTTT.

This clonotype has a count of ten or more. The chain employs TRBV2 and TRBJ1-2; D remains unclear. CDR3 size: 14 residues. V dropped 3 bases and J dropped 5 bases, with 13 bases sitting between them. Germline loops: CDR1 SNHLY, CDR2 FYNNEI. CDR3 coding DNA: TGTGCCAGCAGTGAGGACTCCCTTGGGTATGGCTACACCTTC. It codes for CASSEDSLGYGYTF.

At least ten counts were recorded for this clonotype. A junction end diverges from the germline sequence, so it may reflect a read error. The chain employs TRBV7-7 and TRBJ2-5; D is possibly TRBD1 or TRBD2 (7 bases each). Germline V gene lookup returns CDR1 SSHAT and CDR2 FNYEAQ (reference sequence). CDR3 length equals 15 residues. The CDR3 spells CASRKRDSQQETQYF. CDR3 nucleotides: TGTGCTAGCAGGAAGCGGGACAGCCAGCAAGAGACCCAGTACTTC.

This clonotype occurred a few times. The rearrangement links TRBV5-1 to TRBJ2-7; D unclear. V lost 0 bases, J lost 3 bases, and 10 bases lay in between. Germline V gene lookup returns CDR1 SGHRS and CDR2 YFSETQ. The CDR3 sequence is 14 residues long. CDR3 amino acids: CASSLEGRVYEQYF. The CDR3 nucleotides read TGCGCCAGCAGCTTGGAAGGCAGAGTCTACGAGCAGTACTTC. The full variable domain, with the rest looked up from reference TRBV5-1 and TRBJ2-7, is KAGVTQTPRYLIKTRGQQVTLSCSPISGHRSVSWYQQTPGQGLQFLFEYFSETQRNKGNFPGRFSGRQFSNSRSEMNVSTLELGDSALYLCASSLEGRVYEQYFGPGTRLTVT.

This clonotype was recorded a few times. The CDR3 loop reads CASSFQGRNEQFF. For the CDR3, the DNA is TGTGCCAGCAGTTTTCAGGGTAGAAATGAGCAGTTCTTC. The rearrangement joins TRBV12-3 or TRBV12-4 to TRBJ2-1; weak D call: TRBD1 (5 bases). V lost 3 bases to trimming and J lost 7 bases, with 10 bases between them. The CDR3 loop spans 13 amino acids.

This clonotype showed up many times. Here the CDR3 reads CASSIVQGHTEAFF. The CDR3 DNA is TGTGCCAGTAGTATAGTACAGGGCCACACTGAAGCTTTCTTT. The rearrangement uses TRBV19 and TRBJ1-1; possibly TRBD1 for D (6 bases). The CDR3 has 14 residues. CDR1 and CDR2 from the germline V gene are LNHDA and SQIVND (reference sequence). V gave up 1 base and J gave up 3 bases, with 9 bases separating them.

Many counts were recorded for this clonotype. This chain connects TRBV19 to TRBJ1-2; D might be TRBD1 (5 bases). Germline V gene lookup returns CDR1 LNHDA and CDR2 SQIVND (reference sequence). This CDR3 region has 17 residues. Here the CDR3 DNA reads TGTGCTACCGAGAGTGGGGCAGGAAATCCAGCGGCTAGTGGCTACACCTTC. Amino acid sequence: CATESGAGNPAASGYTF.

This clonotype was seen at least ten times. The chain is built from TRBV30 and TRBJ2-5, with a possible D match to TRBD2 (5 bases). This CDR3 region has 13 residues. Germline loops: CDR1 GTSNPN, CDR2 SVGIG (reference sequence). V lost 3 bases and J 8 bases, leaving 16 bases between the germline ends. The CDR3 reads CAWRSTVGDTQYF. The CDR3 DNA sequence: TGTGCCTGGAGGTCGACGGTGGGAGATACCCAGTACTTC.

Here the CDR3 reads CASSQDRGRGDNQPQHF. CDR3 DNA: TGCGCCAGCAGCCAAGATCGCGGCAGGGGGGACAATCAGCCCCAGCATTTT. The chain is built from TRBV4-1 and TRBJ1-5; TRBD1 aligns across 7 bases. The junction had 8 bases not matched to a gene; V was cut back by 0 bases and J by 3 bases. This CDR3 comprises 17 residues. Germline loops: CDR1 MGHRA, CDR2 YSYEKL.

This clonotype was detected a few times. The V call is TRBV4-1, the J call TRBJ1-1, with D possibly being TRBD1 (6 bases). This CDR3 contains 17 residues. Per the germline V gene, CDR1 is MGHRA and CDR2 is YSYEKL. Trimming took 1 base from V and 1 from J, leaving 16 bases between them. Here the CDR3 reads CASSQAPWGHQNTEAFF. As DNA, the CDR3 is TGCGCCAGCAGCCAAGCCCCCTGGGGACACCAGAACACTGAAGCTTTCTTT.

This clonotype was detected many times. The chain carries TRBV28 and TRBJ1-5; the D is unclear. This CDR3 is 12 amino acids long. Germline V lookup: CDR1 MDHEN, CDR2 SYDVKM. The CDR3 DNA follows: TGTGCAGGCAGGACCTCCAATCAGCCCCAGCATTTT. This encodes CAGRTSNQPQHF.

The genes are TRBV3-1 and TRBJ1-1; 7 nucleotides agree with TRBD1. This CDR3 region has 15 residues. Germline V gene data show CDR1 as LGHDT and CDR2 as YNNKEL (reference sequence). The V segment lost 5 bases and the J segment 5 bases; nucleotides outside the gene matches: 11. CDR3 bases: TGTGCCAGCAGCTCCCTTGGCAGGGGGGTGACTGAAGCTTTCTTT. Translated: CASSSLGRGVTEAFF.

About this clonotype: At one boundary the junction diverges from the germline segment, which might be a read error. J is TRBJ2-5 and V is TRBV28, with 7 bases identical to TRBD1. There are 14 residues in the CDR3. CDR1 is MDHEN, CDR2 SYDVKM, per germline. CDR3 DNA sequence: TGTGCCAGCAGCCCCGGGACAGCGCCAGAGGCCCAGTACTTC. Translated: CASSPGTAPEAQYF.